This T cell receptor beta chain was captured by sequencing in a study of blood T cells in healthy people across ages. Study context: About one barcoded beta molecule was captured per two T cells (by template switching). Findings and limits, study-wide: Because sorting was not performed, PBMCs prevented conclusive naive versus antigen-experienced comparison. Per-million-T-cell TCR beta diversity fell roughly linearly with age.

Primers used in a second PCR of about 6 to 11 cycles were a sample-barcoded 5' primer and a J-beta primer mix. MiXCR, run by TCRdb on the 5' RACE reads, gives a single entry per CDR3 protein. The sample has about 1.5 million distinct CDR3 sequences; about 40% are singletons. This clonotype was seen a few times. Its target is unknown. The CDR3 covers 13 residues. The germline V and J ends were trimmed by 3 bases and 4 bases, with 11 bases remaining between them. Germline assignment: CDR1 SQVTM and CDR2 ANQGSEA. The receptor comes from a woman aged 18 to 35 in good health. The sequencing input was blood. This rearrangement joins TRBV29-1 to TRBJ2-3; possibly TRBD1 for D (6 bases). The CDR3 protein is CSVDRGTSDTQYF. The DNA of the CDR3 is TGCAGCGTTGACAGGGGCACGTCAGATACGCAGTATTTT.